This entry is about one TCR beta chain. The data stem from a study of brain T cells in children with intractable seizures. The CDR3 length is 15 residues. Between the trimmed V and J ends, which lost 2 bases and 3 bases, there was a span of 11 bases. Germline CDR1 and CDR2: MNHNS and SASEGT. TCRdb keeps only in-frame clones here, not all; method: immunoSEQ multiplex PCR. The sample comprises 7,500 to 9,500 clones, roughly three quarters of which are singletons, and more than 15% rests with the top ten. Surgery cases with the highest brain T cell transcript signatures were chosen for sequencing. This chain joins TRBV6-1 and TRBJ1-5; D may be TRBD1 (6 bases). This TCR was recovered from a girl aged 2-10 years with tuberous sclerosis and intractable seizures. The sample was resected brain tissue, taken at surgery. The DNA for the CDR3 is TGTGCCAGCAGTGAAAACAGGGCCGCCAATCAGCCCCAGCATTTT. It is translated as CASSENRAANQPQHF.